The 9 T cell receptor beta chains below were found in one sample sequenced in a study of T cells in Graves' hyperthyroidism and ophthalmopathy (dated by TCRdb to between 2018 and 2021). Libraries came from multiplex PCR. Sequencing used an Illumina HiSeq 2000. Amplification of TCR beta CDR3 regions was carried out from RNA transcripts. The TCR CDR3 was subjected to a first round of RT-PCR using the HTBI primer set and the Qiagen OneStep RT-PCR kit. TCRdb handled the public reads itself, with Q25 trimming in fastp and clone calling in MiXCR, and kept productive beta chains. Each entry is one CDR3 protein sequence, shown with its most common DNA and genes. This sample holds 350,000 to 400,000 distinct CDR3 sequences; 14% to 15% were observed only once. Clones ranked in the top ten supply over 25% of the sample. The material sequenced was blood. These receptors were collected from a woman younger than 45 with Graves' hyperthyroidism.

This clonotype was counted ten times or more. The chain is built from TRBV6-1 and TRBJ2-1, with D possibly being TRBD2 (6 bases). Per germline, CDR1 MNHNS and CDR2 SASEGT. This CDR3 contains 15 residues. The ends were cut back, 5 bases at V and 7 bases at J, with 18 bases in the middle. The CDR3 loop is CASSYSGRGVNEQFF. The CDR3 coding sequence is TGTGCCAGCAGTTATAGCGGTCGAGGGGTGAATGAGCAGTTCTTC.

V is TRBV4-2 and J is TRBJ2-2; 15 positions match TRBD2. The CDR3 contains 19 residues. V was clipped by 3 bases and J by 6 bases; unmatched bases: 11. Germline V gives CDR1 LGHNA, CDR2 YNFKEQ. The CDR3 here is CASSQVTGLAGGESGELFF. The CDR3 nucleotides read TGTGCCAGCAGCCAGGTTACTGGACTAGCGGGAGGGGAATCCGGGGAGCTGTTTTTT.

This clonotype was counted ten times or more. The CDR3 DNA follows: TGTGCCAGCAGACACGCTAGCGGGAGGCGCGACAATGAGCAGTTCTTC. Protein product: CASRHASGRRDNEQFF. The chain is built from TRBV28 and TRBJ2-1; 11 bases are shared with TRBD2. Germline CDR1 is MDHEN and CDR2 is SYDVKM. Unmatched junction bases numbered 9, after V lost 6 bases and J lost 5 bases. This CDR3 is built from 16 residues.

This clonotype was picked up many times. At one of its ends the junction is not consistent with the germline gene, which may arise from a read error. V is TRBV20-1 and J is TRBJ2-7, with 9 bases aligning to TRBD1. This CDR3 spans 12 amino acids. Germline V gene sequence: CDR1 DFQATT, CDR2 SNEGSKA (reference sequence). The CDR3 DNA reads TGCAGGGCTAGGACAGGGGCGGGAGAGCAGTACTTC. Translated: CRARTGAGEQYF.

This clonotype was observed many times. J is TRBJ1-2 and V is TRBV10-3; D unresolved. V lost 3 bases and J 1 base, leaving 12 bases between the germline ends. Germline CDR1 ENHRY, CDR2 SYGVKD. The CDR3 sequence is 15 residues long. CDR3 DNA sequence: TGTGCCATCAGTGAAGGCGCGGGGATTAACTATGGCTACACCTTC. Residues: CAISEGAGINYGYTF.

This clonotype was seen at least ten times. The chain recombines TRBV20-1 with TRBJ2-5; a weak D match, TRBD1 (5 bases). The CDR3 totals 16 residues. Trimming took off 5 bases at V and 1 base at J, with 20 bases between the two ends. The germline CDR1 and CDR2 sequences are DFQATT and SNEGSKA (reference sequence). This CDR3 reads CSASGPEVVGQETQYF. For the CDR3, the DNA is TGCAGTGCTTCAGGGCCCGAGGTTGTGGGCCAAGAGACCCAGTACTTC.

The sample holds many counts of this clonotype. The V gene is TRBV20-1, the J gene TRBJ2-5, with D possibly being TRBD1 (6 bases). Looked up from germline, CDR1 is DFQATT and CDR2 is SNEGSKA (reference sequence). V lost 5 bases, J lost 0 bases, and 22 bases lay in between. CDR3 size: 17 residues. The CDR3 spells CSARRRYQGTYQETQYF. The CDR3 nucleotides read TGCAGTGCTCGCCGAAGGTACCAGGGGACATACCAAGAGACCCAGTACTTC.

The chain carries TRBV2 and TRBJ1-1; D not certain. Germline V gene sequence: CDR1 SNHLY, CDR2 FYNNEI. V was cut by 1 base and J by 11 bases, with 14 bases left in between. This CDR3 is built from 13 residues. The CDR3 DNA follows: TGTGCCAGCAGTGAAGTCAGACGCCAGAACGCTTTCTTT. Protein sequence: CASSEVRRQNAFF.

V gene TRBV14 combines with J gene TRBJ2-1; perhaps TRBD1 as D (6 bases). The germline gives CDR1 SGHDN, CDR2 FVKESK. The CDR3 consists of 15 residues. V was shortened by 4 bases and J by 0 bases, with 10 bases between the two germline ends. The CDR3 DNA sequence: TGTGCCAGCAGCCGGGACACCAGCTCCTACAATGAGCAGTTCTTC. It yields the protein CASSRDTSSYNEQFF.